This T cell receptor beta chain was retrieved from a study of T cell changes during pregnancy in multiple sclerosis. With 6 bases removed from V and 0 bases from J, the gap between germline ends came to 12 bases. Per germline, CDR1 SQVTM and CDR2 ANQGSEA. The CDR3 has 14 residues. TCRdb keeps only in-frame clones here, not all; method: immunoSEQ multiplex PCR. The sample has 65,000 to 85,000 clones; roughly 92% are singletons. Material: CD4+ T cells from peripheral blood mononuclear cells, obtained before pregnancy. The gene calls are TRBV29-1 and TRBJ1-3; D remains ambiguous. The source of this sequence is a female donor with multiple sclerosis, enrolled in a pregnancy study. CDR3 sequence reads: CSVTAGDSGNTIYF. In DNA, the CDR3 is TGCAGCGTCACCGCAGGTGACTCTGGAAACACCATATATTTT. Full variable domain (rest looked up from reference TRBV29-1 and TRBJ1-3): SAVISQKPSRDICQRGTSLTIQCQVDSQVTMMFWYRQQPGQSLTLIATANQGSEATYESGFVIDKFPISRPNLTFSTLTVSNMSPEDSSIYLCSVTAGDSGNTIYFGEGSWLTVV.